This T cell receptor (beta chain) was retrieved from a study of blood T cell repertoires in COVID-19. In the original workflow: Reference gene primer amplification gave nucleated cell count estimates. Sequencing was performed with immunoSEQ multiplex PCR; in TCRdb, only in-frame clones are kept and a portion is missing. The DNA gave D and trimming, while V, J and clone size come from that table. The sample contains about 280,000 clones, 90% of which appear only once. Germline loops: CDR1 MNHNS, CDR2 SASEGT. This CDR3 spans 15 amino acids. Trimming cost V 1 base and J 2 bases, with 12 bases left between them. The study recruited people aged roughly 18 to 100 years across 24 US areas. Membership in each cohort depended on participant-reported clinical history.

Sequencing was done on a sample of PBMCs or T cells enriched from blood (not recorded which). The TCR was taken from a woman between 18 and 29 years old with acute COVID-19. The chain uses TRBV6-1 and TRBJ2-7; D might be TRBD1 (5 bases). CDR3 in amino acids: CASSEEWGRAYEQYF. CDR3 DNA: TGTGCCAGCAGTGAAGAATGGGGCAGGGCCTACGAGCAGTACTTC.